Below, one T cell receptor beta chain is given with its context. The data belong to a study of shared clonotypes between healthy human individuals. In the authors' workflow: With immunoSEQ giving junction-only sequences and no quality scores, filtering differed. Data came from immunoSEQ multiplex PCR; TCRdb stores just in-frame clones and leaves some out. The DNA gave D and trimming, while V, J and clone size come from that table. Among 600,000 or so clones, roughly 95% were seen once, and the ten largest hold about 0.11%. This CDR3 is 13 amino acids long. Germline V CDR1 and CDR2: LNHNV, YYDKDF (reference sequence). The germline V and J ends were trimmed by 8 bases and 4 bases, with 12 bases remaining between them. CD45RO-negative cells were positively selected for CCR7, leaving out terminally differentiated effector memory CD45RA+ cells.

V usage is TRBV15 and J usage is TRBJ2-1, with D maybe TRBD2 (5 bases). Sequenced: naive CD8+ T cells sorted from blood. The receptor's source is a woman aged 25 to 39 in good health. This CDR3 reads CATGQTKYNEQFF. CDR3 bases: TGTGCCACCGGCCAGACTAAATACAATGAGCAGTTCTTC.